This T cell receptor beta chain is from a study of hypomethylating agent response in myelodysplastic syndrome. J was trimmed by 6 bases and V by 8 bases; bases with no gene match: 8. Germline V lookup: CDR1 MNHNS, CDR2 SASEGT. The CDR3 has 13 amino acids. Some clones are missing from TCRdb's copy, which holds only in-frame ones; the method was immunoSEQ multiplex PCR. The sample includes fewer than 7,000 clones, about 80% of them seen just once. This clone was picked up one time. The chain joins TRBV6-1 to TRBJ1-2; 8 bases agree with TRBD1. The sequence derives from a human donor with myelodysplastic syndrome. The sample consisted of bone marrow, taken before or after starting hypomethylating agent treatment for myelodysplastic syndrome (not recorded which). The CDR3 nucleotides are TGTGCCAGCTCCCAGGGGGCTGTAAATGGCTACACCTTC. It translates to CASSQGAVNGYTF.